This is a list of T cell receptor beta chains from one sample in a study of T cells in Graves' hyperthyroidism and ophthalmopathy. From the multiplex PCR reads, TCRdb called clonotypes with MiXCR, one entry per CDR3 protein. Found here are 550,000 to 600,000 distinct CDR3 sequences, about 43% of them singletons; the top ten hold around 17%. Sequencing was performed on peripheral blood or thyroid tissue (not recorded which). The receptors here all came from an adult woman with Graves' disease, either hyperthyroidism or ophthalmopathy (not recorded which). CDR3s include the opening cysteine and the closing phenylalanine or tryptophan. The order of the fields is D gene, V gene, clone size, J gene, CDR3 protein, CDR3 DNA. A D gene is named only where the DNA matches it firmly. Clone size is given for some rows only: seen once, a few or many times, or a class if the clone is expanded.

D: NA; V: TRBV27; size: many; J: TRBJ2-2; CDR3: CASSLKAGTGELFF; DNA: TGTGCCAGCAGTTTAAAGGCGGGCACCGGGGAGCTGTTTTTT
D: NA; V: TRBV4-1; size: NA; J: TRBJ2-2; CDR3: CASRKIGTKLTGELFF; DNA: TGCGCCAGCAGGAAGATCGGGACAAAACTCACCGGGGAGCTGTTTTTT
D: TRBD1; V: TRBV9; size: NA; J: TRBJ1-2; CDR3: CASSADRGSSYGYTF; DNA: TGTGCCAGCAGCGCCGACAGGGGCAGTAGCTATGGCTACACCTTC
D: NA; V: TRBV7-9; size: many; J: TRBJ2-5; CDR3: CASSLPVEGWSQETQYF; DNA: TGTGCCAGCAGCCTGCCTGTGGAGGGATGGAGCCAAGAGACCCAGTACTTC
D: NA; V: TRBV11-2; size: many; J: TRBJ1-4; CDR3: CASSPVRMNEKLFF; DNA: TGTGCCAGCAGCCCGGTCCGGATGAATGAAAAACTGTTTTTT
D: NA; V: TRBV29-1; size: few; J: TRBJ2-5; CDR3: CSVGGVQQTQYF; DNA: TGCAGCGTTGGTGGGGTTCAACAGACCCAGTACTTC
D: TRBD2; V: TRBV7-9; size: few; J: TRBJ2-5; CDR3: CASSSWSGEGTQYF; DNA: TGTGCCAGCAGTTCCTGGAGCGGGGAGGGGACCCAGTACTTC
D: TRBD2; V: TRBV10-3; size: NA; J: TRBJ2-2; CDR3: CASLAGGPIGELFF; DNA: TGTGCCAGTCTAGCGGGAGGGCCTATCGGGGAGCTGTTTTTT
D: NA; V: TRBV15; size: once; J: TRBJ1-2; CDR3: CATSRAKGLAGGYTF; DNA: TGTGCCACCAGCAGAGCGAAGGGACTAGCGGGTGGCTACACCTTC
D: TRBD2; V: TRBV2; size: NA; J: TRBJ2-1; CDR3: CASRGTSPHEQFF; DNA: TGTGCCAGCAGAGGGACTAGCCCCCATGAGCAGTTCTTC
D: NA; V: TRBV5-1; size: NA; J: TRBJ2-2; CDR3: CASSLTGTPTNTGELFF; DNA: TGCGCCAGCAGCTTGACAGGGACTCCCACGAACACCGGGGAGCTGTTTTTT
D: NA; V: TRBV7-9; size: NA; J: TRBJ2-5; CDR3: CASSLMGGQSETQYF; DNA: TGTGCCAGCAGCTTAATGGGGGGGCAGTCGGAGACCCAGTACTTC
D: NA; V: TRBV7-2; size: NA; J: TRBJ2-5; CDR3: CASSAVPATGRAETQYF; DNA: TGTGCCAGCAGCGCGGTACCCGCGACAGGCCGGGCAGAGACCCAGTACTTC
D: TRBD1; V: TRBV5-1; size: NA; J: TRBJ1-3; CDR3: CASSLGAGQGGNTIYF; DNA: TGTGCCAGCAGCTTAGGGGCGGGACAGGGAGGAAACACCATATATTTT
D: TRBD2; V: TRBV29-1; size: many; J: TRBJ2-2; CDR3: CSVSGGTGELFF; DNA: TGCAGCGTCTCGGGGGGCACCGGGGAGCTGTTTTTT
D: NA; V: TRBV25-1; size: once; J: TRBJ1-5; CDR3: CASSQTPGDNQPQHF; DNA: TGTGCCAGCAGCCAAACACCAGGGGACAATCAGCCCCAGCATTTT
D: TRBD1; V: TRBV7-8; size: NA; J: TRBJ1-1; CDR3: CASSWQGEAFF; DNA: TGTGCCAGCAGCTGGCAGGGGGAGGCTTTCTTT
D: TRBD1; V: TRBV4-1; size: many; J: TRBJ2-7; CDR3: CASSQGDSWYF; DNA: TGCGCCAGCAGCCAAGGGGACAGTTGGTACTTC
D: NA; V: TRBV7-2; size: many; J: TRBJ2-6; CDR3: CASSLDRVSGANVLTF; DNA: TGTGCCAGCAGCTTAGACAGGGTCTCTGGGGCCAACGTCCTGACTTTC
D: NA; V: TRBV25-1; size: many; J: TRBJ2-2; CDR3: CASSELGGERTGELFF; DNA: TGTGCCAGCAGTGAATTGGGGGGCGAGCGAACCGGGGAGCTGTTTTTT
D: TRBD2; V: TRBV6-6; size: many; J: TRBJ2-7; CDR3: CASSYSRTSGSHEQYF; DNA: TGTGCCAGCAGTTACTCGCGGACTAGCGGGAGCCACGAGCAGTACTTC
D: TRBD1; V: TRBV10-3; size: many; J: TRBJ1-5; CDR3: CAISESVQGARTQHF; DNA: TGTGCCATCAGTGAGTCCGTGCAGGGGGCGAGGACCCAGCATTTT
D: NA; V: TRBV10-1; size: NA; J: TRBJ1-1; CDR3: CASSAGRGALNTEAFF; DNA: TGCGCCAGCAGTGCAGGGCGAGGGGCCTTAAACACTGAAGCTTTCTTT
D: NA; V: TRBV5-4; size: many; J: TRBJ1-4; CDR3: CASSSKEKDLDEKLFF; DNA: TGTGCCAGCAGCTCCAAGGAGAAGGATTTGGATGAAAAACTGTTTTTT
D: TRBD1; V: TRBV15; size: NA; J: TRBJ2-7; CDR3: CASSPGQWNSYEQYF; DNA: TGCGCCAGCAGCCCGGGACAGTGGAACTCCTACGAGCAGTACTTC
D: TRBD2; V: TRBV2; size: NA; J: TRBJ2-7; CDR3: CASLNEGGPYEQYF; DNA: TGTGCCAGCTTAAACGAGGGAGGGCCATACGAGCAGTACTTC